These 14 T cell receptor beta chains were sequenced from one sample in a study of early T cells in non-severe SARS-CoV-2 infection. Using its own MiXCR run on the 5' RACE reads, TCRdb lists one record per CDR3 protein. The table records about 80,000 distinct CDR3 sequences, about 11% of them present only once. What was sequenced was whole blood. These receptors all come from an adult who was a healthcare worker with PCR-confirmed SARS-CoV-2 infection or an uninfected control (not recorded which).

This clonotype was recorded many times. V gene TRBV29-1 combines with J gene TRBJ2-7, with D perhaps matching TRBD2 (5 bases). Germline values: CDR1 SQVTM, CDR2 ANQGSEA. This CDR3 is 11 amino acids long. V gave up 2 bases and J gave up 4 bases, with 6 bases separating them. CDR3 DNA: TGCAGCGTTGAAAGGGAGTACGAGCAGTACTTC. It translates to CSVEREYEQYF.

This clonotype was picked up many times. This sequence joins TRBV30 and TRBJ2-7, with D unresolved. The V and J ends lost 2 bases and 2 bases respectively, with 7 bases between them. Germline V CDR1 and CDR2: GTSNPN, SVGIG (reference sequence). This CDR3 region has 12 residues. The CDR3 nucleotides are TGTGCCTGGAGTCACGGTACCTACGAGCAGTACTTC. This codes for CAWSHGTYEQYF.

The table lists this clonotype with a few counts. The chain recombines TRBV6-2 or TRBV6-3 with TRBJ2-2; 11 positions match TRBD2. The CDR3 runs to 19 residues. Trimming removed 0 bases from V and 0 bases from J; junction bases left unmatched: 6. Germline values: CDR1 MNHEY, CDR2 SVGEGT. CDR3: CASSYSVSSGGTNTGELFF. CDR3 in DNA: TGTGCCAGCAGTTACTCGGTTTCTAGCGGGGGGACGAACACCGGGGAGCTGTTTTTT.

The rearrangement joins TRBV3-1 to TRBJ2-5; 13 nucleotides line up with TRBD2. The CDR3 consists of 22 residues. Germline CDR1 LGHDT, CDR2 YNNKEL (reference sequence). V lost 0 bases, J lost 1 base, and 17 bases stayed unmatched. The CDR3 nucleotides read TGTGCCAGCAGCCAAGAGACCATCGGACTAGCGGGGGCCAATAGCCTCCAAGAGACCCAGTACTTC. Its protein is CASSQETIGLAGANSLQETQYF.

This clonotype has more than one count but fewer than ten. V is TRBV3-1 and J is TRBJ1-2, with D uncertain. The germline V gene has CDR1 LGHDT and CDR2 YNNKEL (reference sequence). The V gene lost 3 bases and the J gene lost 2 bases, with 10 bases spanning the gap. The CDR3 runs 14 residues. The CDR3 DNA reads TGTGCCAGCAGCCAGACCGACATGAACTATGGCTACACCTTC. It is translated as CASSQTDMNYGYTF. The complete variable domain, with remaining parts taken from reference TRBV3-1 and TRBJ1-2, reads DTAVSQTPKYLVTQMGNDKSIKCEQNLGHDTMYWYKQDSKKFLKIMFSYNNKELIINETVPNRFSPKSPDKAHLNLHINSLELGDSAVYFCASSQTDMNYGYTFGSGTRLTVV.

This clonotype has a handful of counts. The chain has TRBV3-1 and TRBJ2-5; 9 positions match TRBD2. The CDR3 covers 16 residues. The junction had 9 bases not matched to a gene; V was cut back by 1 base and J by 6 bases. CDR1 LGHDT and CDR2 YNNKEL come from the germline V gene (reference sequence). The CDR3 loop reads CASSQAYGGGAKTQYF. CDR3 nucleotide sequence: TGTGCCAGCAGCCAAGCCTATGGCGGGGGGGCCAAGACCCAGTACTTC.

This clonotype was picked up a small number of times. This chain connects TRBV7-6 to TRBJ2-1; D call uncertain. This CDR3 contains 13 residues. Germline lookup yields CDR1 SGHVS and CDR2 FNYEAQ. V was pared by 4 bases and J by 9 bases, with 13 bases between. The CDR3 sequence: CASSSPAEREQFF. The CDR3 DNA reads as TGTGCCAGCAGCTCCCCAGCAGAGCGTGAGCAGTTCTTC.

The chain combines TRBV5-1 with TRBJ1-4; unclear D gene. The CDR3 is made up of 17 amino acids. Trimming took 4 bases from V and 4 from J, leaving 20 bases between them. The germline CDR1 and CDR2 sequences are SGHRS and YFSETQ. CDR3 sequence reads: CASSPRARISFNEKLFF. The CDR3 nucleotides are TGCGCCAGCAGCCCGAGGGCCAGGATATCATTTAATGAAAAACTGTTTTTT. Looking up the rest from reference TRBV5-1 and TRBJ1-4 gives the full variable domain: KAGVTQTPRYLIKTRGQQVTLSCSPISGHRSVSWYQQTPGQGLQFLFEYFSETQRNKGNFPGRFSGRQFSNSRSEMNVSTLELGDSALYLCASSPRARISFNEKLFFGSGTQLSVL.

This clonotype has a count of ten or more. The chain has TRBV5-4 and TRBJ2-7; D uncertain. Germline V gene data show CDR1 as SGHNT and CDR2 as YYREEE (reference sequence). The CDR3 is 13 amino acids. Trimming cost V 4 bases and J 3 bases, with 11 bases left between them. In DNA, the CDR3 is TGTGCCAGCAGCCGTCTTAATCTCTACGAGCAGTACTTC. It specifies CASSRLNLYEQYF.

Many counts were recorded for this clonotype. Here the CDR3 reads CASSYSSDAYEQYF. Here the CDR3 DNA reads TGTGCCAGCAGTTACTCGAGTGACGCCTACGAGCAGTACTTC. The rearrangement links TRBV6-5 to TRBJ2-7; D call uncertain. The germline V and J ends were trimmed by 0 bases and 2 bases, with 8 bases remaining between them. This CDR3 has 14 amino acids. The germline gives CDR1 MNHEY, CDR2 SVGAGI.

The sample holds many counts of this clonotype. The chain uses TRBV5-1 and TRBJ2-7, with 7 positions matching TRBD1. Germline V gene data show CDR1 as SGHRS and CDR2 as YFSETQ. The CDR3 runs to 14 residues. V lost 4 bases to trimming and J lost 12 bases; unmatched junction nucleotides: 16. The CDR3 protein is CASSPGTDPLEPYF. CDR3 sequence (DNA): TGCGCCAGCAGCCCAGGGACAGATCCTTTAGAACCGTACTTC.

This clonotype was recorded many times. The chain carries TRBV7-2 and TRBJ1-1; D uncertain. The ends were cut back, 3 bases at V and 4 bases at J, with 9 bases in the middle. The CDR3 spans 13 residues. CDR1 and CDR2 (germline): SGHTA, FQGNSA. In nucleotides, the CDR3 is TGTGCCAGCAGCTTGAACTGGGGCACTGAAGCTTTCTTT. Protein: CASSLNWGTEAFF.

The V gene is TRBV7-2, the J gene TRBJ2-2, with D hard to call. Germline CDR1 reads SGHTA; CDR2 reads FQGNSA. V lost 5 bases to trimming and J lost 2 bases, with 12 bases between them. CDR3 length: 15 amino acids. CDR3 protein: CASSPEVGNTGELFF. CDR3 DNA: TGTGCCAGCAGCCCAGAGGTGGGAAACACCGGGGAGCTGTTTTTT.

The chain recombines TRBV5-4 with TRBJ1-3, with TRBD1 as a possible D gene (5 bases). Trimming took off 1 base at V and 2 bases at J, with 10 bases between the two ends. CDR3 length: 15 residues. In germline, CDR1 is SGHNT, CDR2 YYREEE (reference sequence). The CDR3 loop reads CASSLKGITGNTIYF. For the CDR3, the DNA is TGTGCCAGCAGCTTGAAGGGGATCACTGGAAACACCATATATTTT.